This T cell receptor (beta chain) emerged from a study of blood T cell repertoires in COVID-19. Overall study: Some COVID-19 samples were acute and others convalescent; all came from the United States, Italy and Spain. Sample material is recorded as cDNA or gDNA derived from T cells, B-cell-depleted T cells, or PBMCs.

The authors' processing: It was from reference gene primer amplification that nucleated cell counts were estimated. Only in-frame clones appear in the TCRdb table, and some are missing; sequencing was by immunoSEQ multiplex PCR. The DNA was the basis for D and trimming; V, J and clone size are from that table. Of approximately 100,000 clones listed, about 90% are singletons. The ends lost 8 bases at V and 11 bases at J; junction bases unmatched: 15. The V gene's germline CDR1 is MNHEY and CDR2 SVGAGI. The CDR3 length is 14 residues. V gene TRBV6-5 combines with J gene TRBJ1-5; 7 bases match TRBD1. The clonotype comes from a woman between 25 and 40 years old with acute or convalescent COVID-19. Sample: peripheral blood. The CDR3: CASAGQPFRNAQHF. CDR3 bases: TGTGCCAGCGCGGGACAGCCCTTCAGAAACGCCCAGCATTTT.